The TCR beta chain described here comes from a study of blood T cell repertoires in COVID-19. The germline V gene has CDR1 ENHRY and CDR2 SYGVKD. This CDR3 contains 12 residues. The germline V and J ends were trimmed by 7 bases and 4 bases, with 10 bases remaining between them. Only in-frame clones appear in the TCRdb table, and some are missing; sequencing was by immunoSEQ multiplex PCR. The sample has about 120,000 clones; roughly four fifths are singletons. This sequence was found in a man in his 70s with acute or convalescent COVID-19. Sequencing input: peripheral blood. The chain combines TRBV10-3 with TRBJ1-1; D may be TRBD1 (6 bases). CDR3 sequence reads: CAITQGGTEAFF. CDR3 nucleotides: TGTGCCATCACACAGGGTGGCACTGAAGCTTTCTTT.